These 9 T cell receptor beta chains were all obtained from the same sample, sequenced in a study of identical twins. TCRdb ran MiXCR on the 5' RACE reads and lists one entry per CDR3 protein. The sample has a few hundred thousand distinct CDR3 sequences; around a sixth are singletons. The sequencing sample was made of naive T cells sorted from blood. The receptors derive from a man aged 50 or older in good health.

The sample holds many counts of this clonotype. This chain uses TRBV20-1 with TRBJ2-7; no clear D gene. Trimming cost V 5 bases and J 2 bases, with 19 bases left between them. Germline V gene lookup returns CDR1 DFQATT and CDR2 SNEGSKA (reference sequence). This CDR3 has 15 residues. CDR3 sequence: CSAPRGDGSTYEQYF. In DNA, the CDR3 is TGCAGTGCTCCCCGCGGTGATGGCAGTACCTACGAGCAGTACTTC.

This clonotype was counted at least ten times. The gene calls are TRBV9 and TRBJ2-1; D may be TRBD1 (6 bases). This CDR3 has 15 residues. Trimming cost V 3 bases and J 1 base, with 11 bases left between them. Germline CDR1 SGDLS, CDR2 YYNGEE. For the CDR3, the DNA is TGTGCCAGCAGCGAACAACAGGGATCCTACAATGAGCAGTTCTTC. Amino acids: CASSEQQGSYNEQFF.

In its sample, this clonotype was seen many times. CDR3 in DNA: TGTGCCAGCAGTACGGACGGGGATACGCAGTATTTT. It specifies CASSTDGDTQYF. The chain has TRBV4-2 and TRBJ2-3; D gene unclear. The CDR3 consists of 12 residues. The germline V and J ends were trimmed by 6 bases and 6 bases, with 10 bases remaining between them. From germline, CDR1 is LGHNA and CDR2 YNFKEQ.

This chain connects TRBV20-1 to TRBJ2-7; D perhaps matches TRBD1 (6 bases). The germline V gene encodes CDR1 DFQATT and CDR2 SNEGSKA (reference sequence). There are 18 residues in the CDR3. V gave up 4 bases and J gave up 6 bases, with 31 bases separating them. CDR3 residues: CSAKNRAIPLPGGFEQYF. The CDR3 bases are TGCAGTGCTAAAAACAGGGCCATTCCACTTCCTGGGGGCTTCGAGCAGTACTTC.

This clonotype occurred many times. The rearrangement joins TRBV10-3 to TRBJ2-1; TRBD1 aligns across 9 bases. Germline CDR1 ENHRY, CDR2 SYGVKD. J was trimmed by 5 bases and V by 6 bases; bases with no gene match: 14. The CDR3 covers 17 residues. DNA for the CDR3: TGTGCCATCAGGAACCGAGGACAGGGGAAACTACACAATGAGCAGTTCTTC. It specifies CAIRNRGQGKLHNEQFF.

Ten or more counts support this clonotype. The gene calls are TRBV10-3 and TRBJ1-2; D may be TRBD1 (5 bases). Germline assignment: CDR1 ENHRY and CDR2 SYGVKD. The CDR3 totals 14 residues. V was shortened by 6 bases and J by 3 bases, with 14 bases between the two germline ends. The CDR3 bases are TGTGCCATCAGCGAGCGCCAGGGAGACTATGGCTACACCTTC. Translating gives CAISERQGDYGYTF.

The rearrangement links TRBV4-3 to TRBJ2-1; 13 bases agree with TRBD2. This CDR3 has 15 residues. Germline values: CDR1 LGHNA, CDR2 YSLEER. The junction had 0 bases not matched to a gene; V was cut back by 0 bases and J by 7 bases. CDR3 amino acids: CASSQETSGRNEQFF. As DNA, the CDR3 is TGCGCCAGCAGCCAAGAGACTAGCGGGAGGAATGAGCAGTTCTTC.

This clonotype occurred many times. This chain joins TRBV7-2 and TRBJ2-1; TRBD2 agrees at 9 bases. The CDR3 has 15 amino acids. Germline CDR1 reads SGHTA; CDR2 reads FQGNSA. V gave up 2 bases and J gave up 8 bases; unmatched junction bases: 7. DNA of the CDR3: TGTGCCAGCAGCTTATTCGGCGGGGGGGCTCATGAGCAGTTCTTC. Translation: CASSLFGGGAHEQFF.

This clonotype has more than one count but fewer than ten. The chain uses TRBV6-1 and TRBJ1-6; the D is unclear. Trimming removed 6 bases at V and 7 bases at J, with 10 bases between. The CDR3 extends over 13 amino acids. Germline-derived CDR1 and CDR2 are MNHNS and SASEGT. The DNA of the CDR3 is TGTGCCAGCAGACTTAACGGGAATTCACCCCTCCACTTT. Translated: CASRLNGNSPLHF.